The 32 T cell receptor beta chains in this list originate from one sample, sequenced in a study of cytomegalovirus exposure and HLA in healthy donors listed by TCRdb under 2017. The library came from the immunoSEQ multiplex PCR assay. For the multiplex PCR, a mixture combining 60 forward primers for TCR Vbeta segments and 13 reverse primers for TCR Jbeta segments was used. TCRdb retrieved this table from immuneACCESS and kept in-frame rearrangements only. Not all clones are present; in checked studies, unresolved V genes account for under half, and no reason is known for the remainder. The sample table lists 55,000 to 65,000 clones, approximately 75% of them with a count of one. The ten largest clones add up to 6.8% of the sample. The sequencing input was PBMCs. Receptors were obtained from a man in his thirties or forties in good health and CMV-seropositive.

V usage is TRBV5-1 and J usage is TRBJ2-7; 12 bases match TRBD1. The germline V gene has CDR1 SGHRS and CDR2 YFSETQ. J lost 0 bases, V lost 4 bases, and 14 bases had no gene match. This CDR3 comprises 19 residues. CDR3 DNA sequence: TGCGCCAGCAGCCAACACTCCGGGACAGGGGGCATTAGCTCCTACGAGCAGTACTTC. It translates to CASSQHSGTGGISSYEQYF.

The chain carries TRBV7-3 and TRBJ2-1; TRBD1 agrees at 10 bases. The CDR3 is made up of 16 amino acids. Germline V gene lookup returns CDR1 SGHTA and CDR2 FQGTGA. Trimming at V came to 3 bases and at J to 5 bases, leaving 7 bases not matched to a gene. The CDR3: CASSLGPGQGDNEQFF. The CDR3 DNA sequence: TGTGCCAGCAGCTTGGGGCCCGGACAGGGGGACAATGAGCAGTTCTTC.

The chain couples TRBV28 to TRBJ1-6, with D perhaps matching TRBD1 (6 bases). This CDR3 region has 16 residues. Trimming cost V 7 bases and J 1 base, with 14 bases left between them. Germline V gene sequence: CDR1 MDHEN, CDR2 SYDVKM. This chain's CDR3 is CASTTTRGSYNSPLHF. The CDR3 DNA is TGTGCCAGCACCACCACCAGGGGTTCCTATAATTCACCCCTCCACTTT.

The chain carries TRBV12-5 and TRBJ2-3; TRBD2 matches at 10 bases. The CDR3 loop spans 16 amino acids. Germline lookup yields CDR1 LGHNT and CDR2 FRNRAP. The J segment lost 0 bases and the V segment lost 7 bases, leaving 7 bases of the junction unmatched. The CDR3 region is CASVSSGGPSTDTQYF. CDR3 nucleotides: TGTGCTAGTGTCTCTAGCGGGGGCCCTAGCACAGATACGCAGTATTTT.

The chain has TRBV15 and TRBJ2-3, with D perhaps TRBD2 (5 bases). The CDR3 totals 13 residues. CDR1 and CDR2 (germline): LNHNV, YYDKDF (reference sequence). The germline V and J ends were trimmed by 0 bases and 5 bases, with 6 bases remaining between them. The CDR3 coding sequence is TGTGCCACCAGCAGAGATGAGGGAGATACGCAGTATTTT. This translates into CATSRDEGDTQYF.

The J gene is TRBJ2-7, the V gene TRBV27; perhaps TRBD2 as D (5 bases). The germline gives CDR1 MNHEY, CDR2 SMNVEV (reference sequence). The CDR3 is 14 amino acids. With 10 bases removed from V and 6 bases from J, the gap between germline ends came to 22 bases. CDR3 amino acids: CATKVGRGSGEQYF. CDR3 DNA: TGTGCCACTAAAGTTGGGAGAGGCTCCGGCGAGCAGTACTTC.

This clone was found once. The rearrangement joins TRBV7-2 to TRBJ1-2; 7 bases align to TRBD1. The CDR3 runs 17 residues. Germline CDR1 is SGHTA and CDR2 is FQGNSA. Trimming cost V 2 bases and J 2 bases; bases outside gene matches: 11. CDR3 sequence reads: CASSLSRRGTANYGYTF. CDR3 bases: TGTGCCAGCAGCTTATCTCGAAGAGGGACAGCGAACTATGGCTACACCTTC.

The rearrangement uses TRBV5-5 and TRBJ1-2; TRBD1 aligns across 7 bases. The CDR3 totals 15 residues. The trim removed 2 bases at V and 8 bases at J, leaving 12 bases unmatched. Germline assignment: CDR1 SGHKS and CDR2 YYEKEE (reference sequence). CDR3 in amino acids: CASSFGTDRVRGYTF. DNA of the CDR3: TGTGCCAGCAGCTTCGGGACAGATCGAGTAAGGGGCTACACCTTC. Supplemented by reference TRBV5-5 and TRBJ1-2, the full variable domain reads DAGVTQSPTHLIKTRGQQVTLRCSPISGHKSVSWYQQVLGQGPQFIFQYYEKEERGRGNFPDRFSARQFPNYSSELNVNALLLGDSALYLCASSFGTDRVRGYTFGSGTRLTVV.

The CDR3 DNA follows: TGTGCCTGGAGTCCTACCTTGATATTCCGGGAGTTGAACACTGAAGCTTTCTTT. This codes for CAWSPTLIFRELNTEAFF. V is TRBV30 and J is TRBJ1-1; D gene unclear. V was cut by 2 bases and J by 0 bases, with 22 bases left in between. CDR1 is GTSNPN, CDR2 SVGIG, per germline (reference sequence). This CDR3 spans 18 amino acids.

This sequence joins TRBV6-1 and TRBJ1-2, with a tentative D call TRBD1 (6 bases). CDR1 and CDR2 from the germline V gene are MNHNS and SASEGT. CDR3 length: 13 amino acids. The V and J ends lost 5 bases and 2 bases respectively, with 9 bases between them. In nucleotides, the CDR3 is TGTGCCAGCAGTTTGGACAGAAACTATGGCTACACCTTC. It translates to CASSLDRNYGYTF.

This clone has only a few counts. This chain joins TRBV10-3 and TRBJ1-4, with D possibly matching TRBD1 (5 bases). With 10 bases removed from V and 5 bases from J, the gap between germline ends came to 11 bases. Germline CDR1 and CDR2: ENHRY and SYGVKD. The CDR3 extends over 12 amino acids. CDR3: CATLDSNEKLFF. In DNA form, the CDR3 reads TGTGCCACCCTAGACAGCAATGAAAAACTGTTTTTT.

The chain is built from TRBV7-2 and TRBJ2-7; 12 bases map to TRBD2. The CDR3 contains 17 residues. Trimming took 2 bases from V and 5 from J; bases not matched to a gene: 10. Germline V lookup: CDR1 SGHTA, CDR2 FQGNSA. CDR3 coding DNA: TGTGCCAGCAGCTTACGCCCTAGCGGGGGGGTAGTCCACGAGCAGTACTTC. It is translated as CASSLRPSGGVVHEQYF.

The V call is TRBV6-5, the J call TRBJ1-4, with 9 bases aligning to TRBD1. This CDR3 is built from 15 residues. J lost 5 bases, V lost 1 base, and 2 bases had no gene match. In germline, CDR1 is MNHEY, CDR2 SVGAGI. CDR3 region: CASSYWGTGNEKLFF. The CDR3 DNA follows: TGTGCCAGCAGTTACTGGGGGACAGGGAATGAAAAACTGTTTTTT.

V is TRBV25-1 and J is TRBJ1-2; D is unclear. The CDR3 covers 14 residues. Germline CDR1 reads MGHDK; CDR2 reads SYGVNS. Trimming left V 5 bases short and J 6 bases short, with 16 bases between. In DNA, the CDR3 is TGTGCCAGCAGTATATACGACAATCCAAATGGCTACACCTTC. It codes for CASSIYDNPNGYTF.

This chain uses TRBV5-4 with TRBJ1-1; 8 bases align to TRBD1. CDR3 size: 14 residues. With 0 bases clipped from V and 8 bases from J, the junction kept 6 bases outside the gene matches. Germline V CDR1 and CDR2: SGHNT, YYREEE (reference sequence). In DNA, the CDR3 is TGTGCCAGCAGCTTGGACCAGGGGGCCTTAGAAGCTTTCTTT. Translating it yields CASSLDQGALEAFF.

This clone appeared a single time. The CDR3 spells CASSKRVETQYF. Here the CDR3 DNA reads TGTGCCAGCAGCAAGAGGGTGGAGACCCAGTACTTC. The gene calls are TRBV21-1 and TRBJ2-5; the table's D call TRBD2 went unverified against the DNA. TRBV21-1 is an annotated pseudogene. The CDR3 length is 12 residues.

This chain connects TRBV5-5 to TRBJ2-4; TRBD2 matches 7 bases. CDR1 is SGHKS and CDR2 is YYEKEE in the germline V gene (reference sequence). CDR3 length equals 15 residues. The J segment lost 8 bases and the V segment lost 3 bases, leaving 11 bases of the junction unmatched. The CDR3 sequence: CASSWNWGGRDIQYF. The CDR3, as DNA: TGTGCCAGCAGCTGGAATTGGGGGGGAAGAGACATTCAGTACTTC.

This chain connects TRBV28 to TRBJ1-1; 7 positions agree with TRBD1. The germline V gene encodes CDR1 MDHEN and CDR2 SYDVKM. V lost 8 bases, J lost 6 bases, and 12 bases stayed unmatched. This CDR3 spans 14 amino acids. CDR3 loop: CASSRTGEFAEAFF. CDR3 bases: TGTGCCAGCTCTCGTACAGGGGAGTTCGCTGAAGCTTTCTTT.

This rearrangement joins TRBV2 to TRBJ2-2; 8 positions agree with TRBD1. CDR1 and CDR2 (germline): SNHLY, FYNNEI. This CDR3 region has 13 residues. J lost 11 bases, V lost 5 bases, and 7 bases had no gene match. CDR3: CASSRTGNRELFF. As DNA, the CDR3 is TGTGCCAGCAGTCGGACAGGGAACAGAGAGCTGTTTTTT. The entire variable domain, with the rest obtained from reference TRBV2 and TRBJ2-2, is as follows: EPEVTQTPSHQVTQMGQEVILRCVPISNHLYFYWYRQILGQKVEFLVSFYNNEISEKSEIFDDQFSVERPDGSNFTLKIRSTKLEDSAMYFCASSRTGNRELFFGEGSRLTVL.

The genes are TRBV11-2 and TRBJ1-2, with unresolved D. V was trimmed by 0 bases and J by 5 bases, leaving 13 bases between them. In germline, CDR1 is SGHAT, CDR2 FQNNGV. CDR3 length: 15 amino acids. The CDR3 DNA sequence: TGTGCCAGCAGCTTAGAGGTTATCGGTTCTTATGGCTACACCTTC. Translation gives CASSLEVIGSYGYTF. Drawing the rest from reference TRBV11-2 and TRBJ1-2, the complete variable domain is EAGVAQSPRYKIIEKRQSVAFWCNPISGHATLYWYQQILGQGPKLLIQFQNNGVVDDSQLPKDRFSAERLKGVDSTLKIQPAKLEDSAVYLCASSLEVIGSYGYTFGSGTRLTVV.

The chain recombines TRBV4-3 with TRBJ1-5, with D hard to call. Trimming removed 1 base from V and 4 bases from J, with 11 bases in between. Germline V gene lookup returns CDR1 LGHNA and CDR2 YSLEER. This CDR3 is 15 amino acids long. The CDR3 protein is CASSQAGLGNQPQHF. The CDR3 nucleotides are TGCGCCAGCAGCCAAGCTGGTCTCGGGAATCAGCCCCAGCATTTT.

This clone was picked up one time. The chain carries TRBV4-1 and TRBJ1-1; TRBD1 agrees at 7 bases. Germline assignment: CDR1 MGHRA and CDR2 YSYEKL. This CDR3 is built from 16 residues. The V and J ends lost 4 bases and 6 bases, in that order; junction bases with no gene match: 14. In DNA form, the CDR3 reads TGCGCCAGCAGCCGAACCCCGGACAGGTCGGAGGCTGAAGCTTTCTTT. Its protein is CASSRTPDRSEAEAFF.

In DNA form, the CDR3 reads TGTGCCAGCAGCCGGGACAGGGGCACAGATACGCAGTATTTT. As protein: CASSRDRGTDTQYF. The chain is built from TRBV4-2 and TRBJ2-3; 9 nucleotides agree with TRBD1. This CDR3 is 14 amino acids long. The germline gives CDR1 LGHNA, CDR2 YNFKEQ. After removal of 4 bases from V and 1 base from J, the junction contained 0 bases not matched to a gene.

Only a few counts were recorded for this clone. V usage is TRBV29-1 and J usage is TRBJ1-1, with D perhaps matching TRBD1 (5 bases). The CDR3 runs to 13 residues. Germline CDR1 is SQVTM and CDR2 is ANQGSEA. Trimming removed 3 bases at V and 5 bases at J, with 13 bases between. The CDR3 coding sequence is TGCAGCGTTGACTCTGGGGCCGGGACTGAAGCTTTCTTT. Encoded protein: CSVDSGAGTEAFF. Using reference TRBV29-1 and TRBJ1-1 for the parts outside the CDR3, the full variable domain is SAVISQKPSRDICQRGTSLTIQCQVDSQVTMMFWYRQQPGQSLTLIATANQGSEATYESGFVIDKFPISRPNLTFSTLTVSNMSPEDSSIYLCSVDSGAGTEAFFGQGTRLTVV.

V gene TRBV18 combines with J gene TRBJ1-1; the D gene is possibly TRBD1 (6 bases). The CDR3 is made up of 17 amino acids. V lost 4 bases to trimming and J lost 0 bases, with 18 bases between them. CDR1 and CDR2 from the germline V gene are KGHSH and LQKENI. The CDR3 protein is CASSRVWFGDMNTEAFF. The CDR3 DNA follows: TGTGCCAGCTCACGGGTCTGGTTCGGGGACATGAACACTGAAGCTTTCTTT.

CDR3 sequence (DNA): TGTGCCTGGACCGCCCCGGGACTCGTCTTTCGGAATGAGCAGTTCTTC. It translates to CAWTAPGLVFRNEQFF. The chain uses TRBV30 and TRBJ2-1; perhaps TRBD2 as D (6 bases). The CDR3 covers 16 residues. Germline CDR1 reads GTSNPN; CDR2 reads SVGIG (reference sequence). Deletions cut 4 bases from V and 7 bases from J, with 23 bases between.

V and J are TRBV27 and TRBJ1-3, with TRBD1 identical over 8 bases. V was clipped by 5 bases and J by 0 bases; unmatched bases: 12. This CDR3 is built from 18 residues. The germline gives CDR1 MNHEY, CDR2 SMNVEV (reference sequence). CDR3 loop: CASSPPPDRATSGNTIYF. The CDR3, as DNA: TGTGCCAGCAGTCCCCCCCCGGACAGGGCCACCTCTGGAAACACCATATATTTT.

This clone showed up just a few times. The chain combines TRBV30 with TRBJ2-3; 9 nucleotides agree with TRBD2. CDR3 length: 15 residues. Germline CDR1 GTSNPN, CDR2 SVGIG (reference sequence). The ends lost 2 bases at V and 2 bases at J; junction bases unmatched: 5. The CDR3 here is CAWSFSGGFTDTQYF. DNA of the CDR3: TGTGCCTGGAGTTTTAGCGGGGGCTTCACAGATACGCAGTATTTT.

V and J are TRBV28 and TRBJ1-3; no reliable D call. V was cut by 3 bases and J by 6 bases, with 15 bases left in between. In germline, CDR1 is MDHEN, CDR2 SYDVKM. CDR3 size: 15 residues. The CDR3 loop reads CASSLTSNGENTIYF. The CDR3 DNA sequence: TGTGCCAGCAGTTTGACGTCGAACGGGGAAAACACCATATATTTT.

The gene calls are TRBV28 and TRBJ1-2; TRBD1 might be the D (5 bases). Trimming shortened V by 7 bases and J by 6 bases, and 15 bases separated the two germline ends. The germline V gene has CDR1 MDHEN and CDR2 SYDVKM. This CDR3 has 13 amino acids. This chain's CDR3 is CASTAGQGDGYTF. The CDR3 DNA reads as TGTGCCAGCACTGCCGGGCAGGGTGATGGCTACACCTTC.

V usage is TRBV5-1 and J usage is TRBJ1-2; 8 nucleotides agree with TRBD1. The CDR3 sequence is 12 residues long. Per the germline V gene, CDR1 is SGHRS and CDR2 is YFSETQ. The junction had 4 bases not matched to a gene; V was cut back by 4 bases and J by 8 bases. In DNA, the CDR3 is TGCGCCAGCAGCCCGGACAGGGAGGGCTACACCTTC. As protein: CASSPDREGYTF.

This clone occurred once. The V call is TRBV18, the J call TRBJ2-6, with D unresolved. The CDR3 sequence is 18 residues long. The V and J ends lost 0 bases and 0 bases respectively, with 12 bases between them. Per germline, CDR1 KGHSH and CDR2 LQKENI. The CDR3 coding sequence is TGTGCCAGCTCACCACCGGCGAGGATCATCTCTGGGGCCAACGTCCTGACTTTC. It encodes CASSPPARIISGANVLTF.